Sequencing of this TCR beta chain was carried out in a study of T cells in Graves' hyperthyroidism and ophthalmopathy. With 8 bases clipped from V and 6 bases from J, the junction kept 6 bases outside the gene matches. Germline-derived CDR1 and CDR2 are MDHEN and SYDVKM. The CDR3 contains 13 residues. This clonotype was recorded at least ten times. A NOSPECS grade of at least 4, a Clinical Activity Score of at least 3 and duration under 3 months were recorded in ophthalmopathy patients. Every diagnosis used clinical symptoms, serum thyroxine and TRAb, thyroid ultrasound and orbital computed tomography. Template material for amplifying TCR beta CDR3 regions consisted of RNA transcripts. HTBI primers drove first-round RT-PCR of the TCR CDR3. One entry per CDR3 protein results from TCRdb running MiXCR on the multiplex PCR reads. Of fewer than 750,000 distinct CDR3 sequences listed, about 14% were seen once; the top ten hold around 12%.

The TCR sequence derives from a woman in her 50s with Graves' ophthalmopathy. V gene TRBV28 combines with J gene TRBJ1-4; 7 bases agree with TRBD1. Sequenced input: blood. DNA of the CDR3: TGTGCCAGCTCGGAGGGGGCGGATGAAAAACTGTTTTTT. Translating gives CASSEGADEKLFF.